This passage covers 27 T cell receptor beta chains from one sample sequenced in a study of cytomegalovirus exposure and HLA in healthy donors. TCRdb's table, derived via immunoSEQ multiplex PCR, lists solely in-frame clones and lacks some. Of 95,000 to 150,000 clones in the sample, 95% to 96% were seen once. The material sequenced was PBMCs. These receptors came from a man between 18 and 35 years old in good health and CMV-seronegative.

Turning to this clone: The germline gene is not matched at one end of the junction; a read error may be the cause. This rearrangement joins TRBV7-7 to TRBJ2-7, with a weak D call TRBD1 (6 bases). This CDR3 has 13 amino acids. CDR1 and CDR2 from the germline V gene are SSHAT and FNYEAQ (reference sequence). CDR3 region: CASSLDRDNEQYF. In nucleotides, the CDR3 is TGTGCTAGCAGCCTGGACAGAGACAACGAGCAGTACTTC.

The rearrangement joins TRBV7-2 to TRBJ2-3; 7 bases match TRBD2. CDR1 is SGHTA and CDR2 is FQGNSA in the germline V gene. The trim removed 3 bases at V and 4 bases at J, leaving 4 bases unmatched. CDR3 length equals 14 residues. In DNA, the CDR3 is TGTGCCAGCAGCTTCGCGGGAGACCCAGATACGCAGTATTTT. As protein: CASSFAGDPDTQYF.

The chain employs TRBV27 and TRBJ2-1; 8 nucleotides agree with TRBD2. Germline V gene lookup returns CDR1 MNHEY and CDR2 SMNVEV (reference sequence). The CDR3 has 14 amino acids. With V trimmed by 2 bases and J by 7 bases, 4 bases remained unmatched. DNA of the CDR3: TGTGCCAGCAGTTTAGTACCGGGAGGGAATGAGCAGTTCTTC. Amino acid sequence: CASSLVPGGNEQFF.

CDR3 amino acids: CASSPGTPYEQYF. The CDR3 DNA reads as TGTGCCAGTAGTCCGGGGACACCCTACGAGCAGTACTTC. This sequence joins TRBV19 and TRBJ2-7; weak D call: TRBD1 (6 bases). CDR3 length: 13 residues. V lost 5 bases, J lost 2 bases, and 10 bases lay in between. Germline lookup yields CDR1 LNHDA and CDR2 SQIVND (reference sequence). Supplemented by reference TRBV19 and TRBJ2-7, the full variable domain reads DGGITQSPKYLFRKEGQNVTLSCEQNLNHDAMYWYRQDPGQGLRLIYYSQIVNDFQKGDIAEGYSVSREKKESFPLTVTSAQKNPTAFYLCASSPGTPYEQYFGPGTRLTVT.

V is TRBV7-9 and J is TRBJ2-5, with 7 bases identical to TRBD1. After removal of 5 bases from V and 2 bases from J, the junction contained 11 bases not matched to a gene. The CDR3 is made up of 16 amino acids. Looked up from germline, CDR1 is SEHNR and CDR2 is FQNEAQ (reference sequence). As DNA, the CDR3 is TGTGCCAGCAGCCCAGTGGCAGGGGGAAGACAAGAGACCCAGTACTTC. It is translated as CASSPVAGGRQETQYF. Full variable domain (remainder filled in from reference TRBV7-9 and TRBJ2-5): DTGVSQNPRHKITKRGQNVTFRCDPISEHNRLYWYRQTLGQGPEFLTYFQNEAQLEKSRLLSDRFSAERPKGSFSTLEIQRTEQGDSAMYLCASSPVAGGRQETQYFGPGTRLLVL.

CDR3 amino acids: CASEGQGAVQPQHF. CDR3 coding DNA: TGTGCCAGTGAGGGACAGGGGGCGGTTCAGCCCCAGCATTTT. The chain is built from TRBV2 and TRBJ1-5; 12 bases are a match to TRBD1. There are 14 residues in the CDR3. Per the germline V gene, CDR1 is SNHLY and CDR2 is FYNNEI. J lost 6 bases, V lost 9 bases, and 6 bases had no gene match.

CDR3 coding DNA: TGTGCCAGCAGCCCTATGGTGAACTCAGATACGCAGTATTTT. Amino acids: CASSPMVNSDTQYF. The chain joins TRBV7-2 to TRBJ2-3, with D hard to call. Trimming cost V 5 bases and J 4 bases, with 13 bases left between them. Germline CDR1 is SGHTA and CDR2 is FQGNSA. The CDR3 contains 14 residues.

CDR3 sequence: CASSESRRTAQETQYF. Here the CDR3 DNA reads TGCGCCAGCAGTGAGTCACGCCGGACAGCCCAAGAGACCCAGTACTTC. The rearrangement uses TRBV10-1 and TRBJ2-5; D possibly corresponds to TRBD1 (6 bases). Looked up from germline, CDR1 is WNHNN and CDR2 is SYGVQD (reference sequence). CDR3 size: 16 residues. With 0 bases removed from V and 1 base from J, the gap between germline ends came to 12 bases.

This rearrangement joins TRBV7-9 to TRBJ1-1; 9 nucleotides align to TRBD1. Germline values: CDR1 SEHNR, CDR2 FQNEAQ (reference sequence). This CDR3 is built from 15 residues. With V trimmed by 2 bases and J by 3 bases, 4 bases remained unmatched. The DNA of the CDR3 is TGTGCCAGCAGCTTAATGGGACAGGGAGACACTGAAGCTTTCTTT. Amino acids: CASSLMGQGDTEAFF.

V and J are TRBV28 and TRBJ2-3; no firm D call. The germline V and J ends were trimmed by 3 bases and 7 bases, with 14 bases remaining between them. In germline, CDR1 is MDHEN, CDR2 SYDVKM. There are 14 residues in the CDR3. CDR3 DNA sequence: TGTGCCAGCAGTTTTTCCAGCGCCGCTTATACGCAGTATTTT. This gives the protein CASSFSSAAYTQYF.

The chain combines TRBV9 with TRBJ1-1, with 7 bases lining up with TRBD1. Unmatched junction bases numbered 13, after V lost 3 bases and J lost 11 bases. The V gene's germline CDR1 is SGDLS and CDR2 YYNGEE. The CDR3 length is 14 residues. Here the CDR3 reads CASSAMTGTGWAFF. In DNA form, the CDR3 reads TGTGCCAGCAGCGCCATGACAGGGACGGGTTGGGCTTTCTTT.

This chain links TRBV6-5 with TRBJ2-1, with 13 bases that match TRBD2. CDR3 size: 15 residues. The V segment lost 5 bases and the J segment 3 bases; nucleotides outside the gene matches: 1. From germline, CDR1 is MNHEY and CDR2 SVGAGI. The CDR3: CASSRTSGSYNEQFF. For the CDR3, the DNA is TGTGCCAGCAGTCGGACTAGCGGGAGCTACAATGAGCAGTTCTTC.

The CDR3 DNA follows: TGTGCCTGGACCCCCTGGGGGACTAGCGGGAGGGCCGGTGGGGAGCTGTTTTTT. Translating it yields CAWTPWGTSGRAGGELFF. The chain is built from TRBV30 and TRBJ2-2; 16 bases fit TRBD2. The trim removed 4 bases at V and 8 bases at J, leaving 13 bases unmatched. Germline CDR1 and CDR2: GTSNPN and SVGIG (reference sequence). The CDR3 sequence is 18 residues long.

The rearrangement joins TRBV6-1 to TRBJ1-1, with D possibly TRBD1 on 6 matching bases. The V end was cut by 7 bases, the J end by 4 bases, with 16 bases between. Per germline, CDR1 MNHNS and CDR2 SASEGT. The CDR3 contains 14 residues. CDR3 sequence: CASTLILDSTEAFF. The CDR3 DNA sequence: TGTGCCAGCACTTTAATATTGGACAGCACTGAAGCTTTCTTT.

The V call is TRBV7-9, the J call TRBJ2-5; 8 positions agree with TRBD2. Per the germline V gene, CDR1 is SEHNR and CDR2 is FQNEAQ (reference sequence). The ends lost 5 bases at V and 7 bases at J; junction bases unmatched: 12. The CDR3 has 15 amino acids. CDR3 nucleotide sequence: TGTGCCAGCAGCGTCAGCGTTGTCGGGAGGGGGACCCAGTACTTC. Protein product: CASSVSVVGRGTQYF. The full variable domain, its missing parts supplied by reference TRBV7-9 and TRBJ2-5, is DTGVSQNPRHKITKRGQNVTFRCDPISEHNRLYWYRQTLGQGPEFLTYFQNEAQLEKSRLLSDRFSAERPKGSFSTLEIQRTEQGDSAMYLCASSVSVVGRGTQYFGPGTRLLVL.

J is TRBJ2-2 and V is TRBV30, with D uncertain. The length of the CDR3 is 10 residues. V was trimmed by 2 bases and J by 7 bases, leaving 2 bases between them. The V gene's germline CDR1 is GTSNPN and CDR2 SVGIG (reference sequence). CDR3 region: CAWSHGELFF. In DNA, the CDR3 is TGTGCCTGGAGTCACGGGGAGCTGTTTTTT.

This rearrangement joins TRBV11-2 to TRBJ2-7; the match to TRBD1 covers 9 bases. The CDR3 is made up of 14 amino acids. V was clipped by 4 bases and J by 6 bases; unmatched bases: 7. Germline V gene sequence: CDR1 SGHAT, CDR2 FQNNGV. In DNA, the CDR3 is TGTGCCAGCAGCTCATCCGGGACAGGGATCGAGCAGTACTTC. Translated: CASSSSGTGIEQYF. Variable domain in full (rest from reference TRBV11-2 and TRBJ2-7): EAGVAQSPRYKIIEKRQSVAFWCNPISGHATLYWYQQILGQGPKLLIQFQNNGVVDDSQLPKDRFSAERLKGVDSTLKIQPAKLEDSAVYLCASSSSGTGIEQYFGPGTRLTVT.

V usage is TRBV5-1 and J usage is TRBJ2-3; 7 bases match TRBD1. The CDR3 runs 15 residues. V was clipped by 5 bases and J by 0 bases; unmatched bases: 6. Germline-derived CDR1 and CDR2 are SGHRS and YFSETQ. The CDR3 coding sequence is TGCGCCAGCAGGCGTAGACAGGGTAGCACAGATACGCAGTATTTT. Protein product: CASRRRQGSTDTQYF.

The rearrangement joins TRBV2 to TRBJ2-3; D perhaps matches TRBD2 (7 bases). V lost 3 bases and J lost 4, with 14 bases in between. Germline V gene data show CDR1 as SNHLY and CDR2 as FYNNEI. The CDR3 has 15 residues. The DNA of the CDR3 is TGTGCCAGCAGTGAGTCTACAGGGAGGGCAGATACGCAGTATTTT. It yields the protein CASSESTGRADTQYF. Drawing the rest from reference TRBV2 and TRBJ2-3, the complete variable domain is EPEVTQTPSHQVTQMGQEVILRCVPISNHLYFYWYRQILGQKVEFLVSFYNNEISEKSEIFDDQFSVERPDGSNFTLKIRSTKLEDSAMYFCASSESTGRADTQYFGPGTRLTVL.

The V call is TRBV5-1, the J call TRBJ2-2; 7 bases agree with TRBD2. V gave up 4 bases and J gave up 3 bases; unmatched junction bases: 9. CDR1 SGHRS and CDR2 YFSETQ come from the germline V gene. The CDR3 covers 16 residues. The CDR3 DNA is TGCGCCAGCAGCAGAGTCCGGGACTACGACACCGGGGAGCTGTTTTTT. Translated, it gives CASSRVRDYDTGELFF.

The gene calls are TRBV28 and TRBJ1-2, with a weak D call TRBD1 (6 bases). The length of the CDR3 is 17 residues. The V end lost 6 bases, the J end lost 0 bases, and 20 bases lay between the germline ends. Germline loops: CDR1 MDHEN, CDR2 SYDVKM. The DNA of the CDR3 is TGTGCCAGCAGACTCCACAGGGTCGAGGGACCTAACTATGGCTACACCTTC. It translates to CASRLHRVEGPNYGYTF.

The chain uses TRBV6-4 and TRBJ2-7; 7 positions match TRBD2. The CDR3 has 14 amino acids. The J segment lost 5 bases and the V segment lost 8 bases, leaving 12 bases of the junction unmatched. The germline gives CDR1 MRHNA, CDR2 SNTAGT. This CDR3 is CASFVAGDLNEQYF. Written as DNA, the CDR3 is TGTGCCAGCTTCGTGGCGGGAGATTTGAACGAGCAGTACTTC.

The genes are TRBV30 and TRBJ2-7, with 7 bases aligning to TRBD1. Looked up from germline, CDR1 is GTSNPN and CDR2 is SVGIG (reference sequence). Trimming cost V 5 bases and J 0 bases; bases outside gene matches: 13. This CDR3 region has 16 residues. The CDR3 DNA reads TGTGCCTGGTCACCCCCCGGACAGGTTAACTCCTACGAGCAGTACTTC. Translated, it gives CAWSPPGQVNSYEQYF.

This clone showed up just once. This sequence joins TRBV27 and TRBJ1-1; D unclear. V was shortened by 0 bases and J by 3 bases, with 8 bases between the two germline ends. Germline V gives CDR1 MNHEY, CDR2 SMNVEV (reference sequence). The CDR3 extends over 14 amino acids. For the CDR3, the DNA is TGTGCCAGCAGTTTATCCGGTTCGGACACTGAAGCTTTCTTT. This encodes CASSLSGSDTEAFF.

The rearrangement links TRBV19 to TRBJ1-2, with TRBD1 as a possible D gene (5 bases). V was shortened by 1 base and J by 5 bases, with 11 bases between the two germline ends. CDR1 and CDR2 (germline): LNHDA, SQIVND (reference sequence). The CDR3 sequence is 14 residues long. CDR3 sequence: CASSIGGRAYGYTF. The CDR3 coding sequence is TGTGCCAGTAGTATAGGGGGCCGGGCGTATGGCTACACCTTC.

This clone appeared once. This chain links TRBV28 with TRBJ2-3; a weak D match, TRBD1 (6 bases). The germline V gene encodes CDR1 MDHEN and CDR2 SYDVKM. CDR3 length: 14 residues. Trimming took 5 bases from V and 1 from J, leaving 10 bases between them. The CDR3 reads CASSPPGGTDTQYF. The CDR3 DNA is TGTGCCAGCAGTCCCCCAGGGGGCACAGATACGCAGTATTTT.

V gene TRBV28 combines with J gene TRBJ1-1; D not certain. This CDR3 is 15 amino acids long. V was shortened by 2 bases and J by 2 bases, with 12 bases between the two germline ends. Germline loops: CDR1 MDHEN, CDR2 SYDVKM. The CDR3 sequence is CASSLEGGPNTEAFF. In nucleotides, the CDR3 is TGTGCCAGCAGTTTAGAGGGAGGGCCCAACACTGAAGCTTTCTTT.